This T cell receptor (beta chain) was sequenced for a study of cytomegalovirus exposure and HLA in healthy donors. Study-level results: The study put 150 or so TCR beta chains on its list as cytomegalovirus-associated. Later findings reportedly placed an Asian-associated ancestry cluster below the roughly 730-donor mean for N-insertions. The authors later linked a missense DCLRE1C variant to TCR beta V- and J-gene trimming. Specificity of a few CMV-associated chains for CMV antigens was verified in vitro.

The primer mix had 60 Vbeta and 13 Jbeta primers. Some clones are missing from TCRdb's copy, which holds only in-frame ones; the method was immunoSEQ multiplex PCR. The sample shows around 180,000 clones, over 70% of them seen only once. Concerning this clone itself: Antigen unknown.

CDR1 is SGHDT, CDR2 YYEEEE, per germline. Trimming cost V 1 base and J 7 bases, with 11 bases left between them. The CDR3 runs 14 residues. This TCR came from a man aged 35 to 55 in good health and CMV-seronegative. The chain combines TRBV5-6 with TRBJ1-4; possible D gene TRBD1, 6 bases. Sequences were obtained from PBMCs. CDR3 in amino acids: CASSLRGGGEKLFF. The CDR3 coding sequence is TGTGCCAGCAGCTTGAGGGGAGGGGGTGAAAAACTGTTTTTT.